This is a list of T cell receptor beta chains from one sample in a study of shared clonotypes between healthy human individuals. Measured with immunoSEQ multiplex PCR; TCRdb has only the in-frame clones, and not every one. This sample has 2 million to 2.5 million clones, with approximately 95% found just once. The sample was naive CD4+ T cells from PBMCs. The receptor set was obtained from a man younger than 35 in good health. Some clones in this sample may be carry-over from other donors' samples. Both conserved end residues are part of each CDR3. The order of the fields is J gene, D gene, V gene, CDR3 length, clone size, CDR3 DNA, CDR3 protein. A D gene is named only where the DNA matches it firmly. Not every row has a clone size; where given, it reads once, few, many or a size class.

TRBJ2-3 . TRBV19 15 . TGTGCCAGTAATGGGGGGCGGCCGGGAGGAGATACGCAGTATTTT CASNGGRPGGDTQYF
TRBJ2-1 TRBD1 TRBV18 15 . TGTGCCAGCTCACCACGGCAGGGGGCTAGTAATGAGCAGTTCTTC CASSPRQGASNEQFF
TRBJ1-4 . TRBV7-2 14 . TGTGCCAGCAGCCCGGGCCGGCGACGGGAAAAACTGTTTTTT CASSPGRRREKLFF
TRBJ2-5 . TRBV5-1 15 . TGCGCCAGCAGCTTGAGAGCAGATATCCAAGAGACCCAGTACTTC CASSLRADIQETQYF
TRBJ2-1 . TRBV5-8 15 . TGTGCCAGCAGCTTCAAGCCTAGCGAGTGGGGTGAGCAGTTCTTC CASSFKPSEWGEQFF
TRBJ2-1 . TRBV28 16 . TGTGCCAGCAGTTTAGGACACTTGGGCTCCTACAATGAGCAGTTCTTC CASSLGHLGSYNEQFF
TRBJ2-7 . TRBV28 15 . TGTGCCAGCAGTTTAGGATCGTCAGGGGGGTTAGAGCAGTACTTC CASSLGSSGGLEQYF
TRBJ2-2 TRBD2 TRBV28 19 . TGTGCCAGCAGTTTATATCATGGCACTAGCGGGAGTCGGGGCGGGGAGCTGTTTTTT CASSLYHGTSGSRGGELFF
TRBJ2-5 . TRBV2 16 . TGTGCCAGCAGGGAGACTTCCGGGACATACCAAGAGACCCAGTACTTC CASRETSGTYQETQYF
TRBJ2-3 TRBD1 TRBV30 15 . TGTGCCTGGAGTGTACAGGGGTCTTACACAGATACGCAGTATTTT CAWSVQGSYTDTQYF
TRBJ2-3 . TRBV5-1 15 . TGCGCCAGCAGCTTGGTAGCTGATGCAGTCGCTACGCAGTATTTT CASSLVADAVATQYF
TRBJ2-3 TRBD2 TRBV5-1 15 once TGCGCCAGCAGCTTGGGCGGGAGGCCGCCAGATACGCAGTATTTT CASSLGGRPPDTQYF
TRBJ2-7 . TRBV2 17 . TGTGCCAGCATTGAAGCCCAAAAGAGAGACAGGATCTACGAGCAGTACTTC CASIEAQKRDRIYEQYF
TRBJ2-7 . TRBV11-2 16 . TGTGCCAGCAGCTCAGCCCTCCAAGGGTCAGGCTACGAGCAGTACTTC CASSSALQGSGYEQYF
TRBJ2-2 . TRBV11-2 17 . TGTGCCAGCAGCAAACGCGCAGTCATACCCTACACCGGGGAGCTGTTTTTT CASSKRAVIPYTGELFF
TRBJ1-1 . TRBV7-2 13 . TGTGCCAGCAGCTTAATGCAGGACACTGAAGCTTTCTTT CASSLMQDTEAFF
TRBJ2-5 . TRBV11-2 14 . TGTGCCAGCAGCATGGAGGCTCCTCTGGAGACCCAGTACTTC CASSMEAPLETQYF
TRBJ1-2 . TRBV7-9 11 . TGTGCCAGCAGCCAATACGCTGGCTACACCTTC CASSQYAGYTF
TRBJ1-3 . TRBV5-1 16 . TGCGCCAGCAGCTTGGCCGGAGGCCTCTCTGGAAACACCATATATTTT CASSLAGGLSGNTIYF
TRBJ2-1 TRBD2 TRBV11-3 18 . TGTGCCAGCAGCCAAAACCTGGCCGGGACTAGCGGTGCGGATGAGCAGTTCTTC CASSQNLAGTSGADEQFF
TRBJ2-3 . TRBV5-6 14 . TGTGCCAGCAGCCCTGGAGCCAGCACAGATACGCAGTATTTT CASSPGASTDTQYF
TRBJ2-5 . TRBV18 14 . TGTGCCAGCTCACCGGGCCTACCCCCAGAGACCCAGTACTTC CASSPGLPPETQYF
TRBJ1-1 . TRBV18 18 . TGTGCCAGCTCACCATCACCCCGCTTCCCTGGACAGAACACTGAAGCTTTCTTT CASSPSPRFPGQNTEAFF
TRBJ2-1 TRBD2 TRBV9 15 . TGTGCCAGCAGGACCGGGACTAGCGGATACAATGAGCAGTTCTTC CASRTGTSGYNEQFF
TRBJ2-2 TRBD2 TRBV4-3 16 once TGCGCCAGCAGCCCGAGGGCGGGAGGCAACACCGGGGAGCTGTTTTTT CASSPRAGGNTGELFF
TRBJ1-5 TRBD1 TRBV5-1 15 . TGCGCCAGCAGCCCCACAGGGGATCACAATCAGCCCCAGCATTTT CASSPTGDHNQPQHF
TRBJ1-1 TRBD1 TRBV10-3 13 few TGTGCCATCAGTGGGACAGGGATGTCTGAAGCTTTCTTT CAISGTGMSEAFF
TRBJ2-7 . TRBV6-1 15 . TGTGCCAGCAGCCTTCGGGCGGGTACCTCCTACGAGCAGTACTTC CASSLRAGTSYEQYF
TRBJ2-3 . TRBV11-1 12 . TGTGCCAGCAGCTCCTCTCCAGATACGCAGTATTTT CASSSSPDTQYF
TRBJ2-4 . TRBV4-3 20 . TGCGCCAGCAGCCAGGACGGGACCCCGTCTTACAAACTAGCCAAAAACATTCAGTACTTC CASSQDGTPSYKLAKNIQYF
TRBJ1-5 . TRBV15 12 . TGTGCCACCAGCTTGAGCAATCAGCCCCAGCATTTT CATSLSNQPQHF
TRBJ1-6 . TRBV14 13 . TGTGCCAGCAGTGCAGGTCCGGATTCACCCCTCCACTTT CASSAGPDSPLHF
TRBJ2-1 TRBD1 TRBV15 14 . TGTGCCACCAGCGGGCAGGGGGTATGGAATGAGCAGTTCTTC CATSGQGVWNEQFF
TRBJ1-1 . TRBV27 13 . TGTGCCAGCAGTTTAAACATGAACACTGAAGCTTTCTTT CASSLNMNTEAFF
TRBJ2-5 TRBD2 TRBV25-1 14 . TGTGCCAGCAGTGAAAGCGGGGGGAAAGAGACCCAGTACTTC CASSESGGKETQYF
TRBJ2-2 . TRBV21-1 16 . TGTGCCAGCAGCAAGGCGGCAGGGGGGGTCCCCGGGGAGCTGTTTTTT CASSKAAGGVPGELFF
TRBJ2-7 . TRBV6-1 13 . TGTGCCAGCAGTGACAGTCGCTCCTACGAGCAGTACTTC CASSDSRSYEQYF
TRBJ2-5 . TRBV30 13 . TGTGCCTGGAAAAACGGGGGCCAAGAGACCCAGTACTTC CAWKNGGQETQYF
TRBJ2-7 TRBD1 TRBV19 14 once TGTGCCAGTCGCGAGACAGGGAGCTCCTACGAGCAGTACTTC CASRETGSSYEQYF
TRBJ1-4 . TRBV25-1 15 . TGTGCCAGCAGTGGGGAGCAGGGGACTAATGAAAAACTGTTTTTT CASSGEQGTNEKLFF
TRBJ1-3 . TRBV30 13 once TGTGCCTGGAGTGTGCGCGGGGGAAACACCATATATTTT CAWSVRGGNTIYF
TRBJ2-5 . TRBV5-6 11 few TGTGCCAGCAGCTTCCAAGAGACCCAGTACTTC CASSFQETQYF
TRBJ2-3 . TRBV25-1 16 . TGTGCCAGCAGTCCCCTAGAGTATTCCAGCACAGATACGCAGTATTTT CASSPLEYSSTDTQYF
TRBJ1-1 . TRBV7-5 12 . TGTGCCAACCGACCAGGGAACACTGAAGCTTTCTTT CANRPGNTEAFF
TRBJ1-4 . TRBV5-1 13 . TGCGCCAGCAGGGTAGGGTTTAATGAAAAACTGTTTTTT CASRVGFNEKLFF
TRBJ1-1 . TRBV5-1 14 . TGCGCCAGCAGCTTGCCTCAGGGGAACACTGAAGCTTTCTTT CASSLPQGNTEAFF
TRBJ2-1 TRBD1 TRBV6-5 13 . TGTGCCAGCAGACCACAGGGGGGACGGCAACAGTTCTTC CASRPQGGRQQFF
TRBJ2-7 TRBD1 TRBV18 14 . TGTGCCAGCTCACCGGGACAGGGAATTAGCGAGCAGTACTTC CASSPGQGISEQYF
TRBJ1-1 . TRBV7-2 16 . TGTGCCAGCAGCCGAGATACCGGACGACGAAACACTGAAGCTTTCTTT CASSRDTGRRNTEAFF